A selection of T cell receptor beta chains follows, all from one sample in a study of cytomegalovirus exposure and HLA in healthy donors. Using immunoSEQ multiplex PCR, the repertoire was profiled, and TCRdb retains in-frame clones only, with some absent. The data show roughly 200,000 clones, with around 80% seen just once and about 1.8% held by the top ten. Specimen: PBMCs. The receptors shown here come from a woman aged 18-29 years in good health and CMV-seronegative. Each CDR3 is given with its conserved first and last residue. The order of the fields is D gene, clone size, V gene, J gene, CDR3 protein, CDR3 DNA. A D gene is named only where the DNA matches it firmly. Some rows mark clone size as missing; the rest say once, few, many or name a class of expanded clone.

D gene: .; clone size: .; V gene: TRBV30; J gene: TRBJ1-6; CDR3 protein: CAWAPPGSYNSPLHF; CDR3 DNA: TGTGCCTGGGCCCCACCGGGCTCCTATAATTCACCCCTCCACTTT
D gene: TRBD1; clone size: .; V gene: TRBV30; J gene: TRBJ2-5; CDR3 protein: CAWTTGTGGGETQYF; CDR3 DNA: TGTGCCTGGACTACCGGGACAGGGGGCGGAGAGACCCAGTACTTC
D gene: .; clone size: .; V gene: TRBV29-1; J gene: TRBJ2-7; CDR3 protein: CSVEDISYEQYF; CDR3 DNA: TGCAGCGTGGAGGATATCTCCTACGAGCAGTACTTC
D gene: TRBD1; clone size: .; V gene: TRBV6-5; J gene: TRBJ1-2; CDR3 protein: CASSPTGEYGYTF; CDR3 DNA: TGTGCCAGCAGTCCAACAGGGGAATATGGCTACACCTTC
D gene: .; clone size: .; V gene: TRBV6-5; J gene: TRBJ2-7; CDR3 protein: CASSYRGRPYF; CDR3 DNA: TGTGCCAGCAGTTACAGGGGTCGGCCTTACTTC
D gene: .; clone size: .; V gene: TRBV5-8; J gene: TRBJ2-7; CDR3 protein: CASSWAQGTSLYEQYF; CDR3 DNA: TGTGCCAGCAGCTGGGCTCAAGGGACATCTCTCTACGAGCAGTACTTC
D gene: TRBD1; clone size: .; V gene: TRBV19; J gene: TRBJ1-3; CDR3 protein: CASSIGTGIHTIYF; CDR3 DNA: TGTGCCAGTAGTATCGGGACAGGGATCCACACCATATATTTT
D gene: TRBD2; clone size: .; V gene: TRBV19; J gene: TRBJ2-4; CDR3 protein: CASSTSGKVDGKNIQYF; CDR3 DNA: TGTGCCAGTAGTACTAGCGGGAAAGTCGATGGCAAAAACATTCAGTACTTC
D gene: .; clone size: .; V gene: TRBV6-5; J gene: TRBJ1-3; CDR3 protein: CASSYSAGRGNTIYF; CDR3 DNA: TGTGCCAGCAGTTACTCGGCAGGCCGGGGAAACACCATATATTTT
D gene: TRBD2; clone size: .; V gene: TRBV5-8; J gene: TRBJ2-1; CDR3 protein: CASSYPGLAGVEQFF; CDR3 DNA: TGTGCCAGCAGTTATCCGGGACTAGCGGGAGTCGAGCAGTTCTTC
D gene: .; clone size: .; V gene: TRBV7-2; J gene: TRBJ2-3; CDR3 protein: CASSFLALTDTQYF; CDR3 DNA: TGTGCCAGCAGCTTCCTAGCGCTTACAGATACGCAGTATTTT
D gene: .; clone size: .; V gene: TRBV21-1; J gene: TRBJ1-2; CDR3 protein: CASSNWARSRTYYGYTF; CDR3 DNA: TGTGCCAGCAGCAATTGGGCTCGGTCGAGGACTTACTATGGCTACACCTTC
D gene: .; clone size: .; V gene: TRBV23-1; J gene: TRBJ2-2; CDR3 protein: CASSHPRSTGVDTGELFF; CDR3 DNA: TGCGCCAGCAGTCATCCCCGATCGACGGGGGTTGACACCGGGGAGCTGTTTTTT
D gene: .; clone size: .; V gene: TRBV19; J gene: TRBJ2-3; CDR3 protein: CASSPGPSTDTQYF; CDR3 DNA: TGTGCCAGTAGTCCTGGGCCTAGCACAGATACGCAGTATTTT
D gene: .; clone size: .; V gene: TRBV6-5; J gene: TRBJ1-3; CDR3 protein: CASSYGQNSNTIYF; CDR3 DNA: TGTGCCAGCAGTTACGGTCAGAATAGCAACACCATATATTTT
D gene: TRBD2; clone size: .; V gene: TRBV7-9; J gene: TRBJ2-1; CDR3 protein: CASSPRTSGTYSYNEQFF; CDR3 DNA: TGTGCCAGCAGCCCTAGGACTAGCGGGACCTACTCCTACAATGAGCAGTTCTTC
D gene: TRBD1; clone size: .; V gene: TRBV7-9; J gene: TRBJ1-1; CDR3 protein: CASSQGQGRVTEAFF; CDR3 DNA: TGTGCCAGCAGCCAAGGACAGGGGAGGGTCACTGAAGCTTTCTTT
D gene: TRBD1; clone size: .; V gene: TRBV4-1; J gene: TRBJ1-6; CDR3 protein: CASSQGSGGSSPLHF; CDR3 DNA: TGCGCCAGCAGCCAAGGGTCAGGGGGCAGTTCACCCCTCCACTTT
D gene: .; clone size: few; V gene: TRBV7-2; J gene: TRBJ1-6; CDR3 protein: CASSPDSTNSPLHF; CDR3 DNA: TGTGCCAGCAGCCCCGACAGTACTAATTCACCCCTCCACTTT
D gene: TRBD1; clone size: .; V gene: TRBV5-1; J gene: TRBJ1-1; CDR3 protein: CASSLPGQGEKTEAFF; CDR3 DNA: TGCGCCAGCAGCTTGCCTGGACAGGGCGAGAAAACTGAAGCTTTCTTT
D gene: .; clone size: .; V gene: TRBV19; J gene: TRBJ2-3; CDR3 protein: CASSIALRDTQYF; CDR3 DNA: TGTGCCAGTAGTATAGCTCTCCGGGATACGCAGTATTTT
D gene: TRBD2; clone size: .; V gene: TRBV2; J gene: TRBJ2-5; CDR3 protein: CASSDSLAGGQETQYF; CDR3 DNA: TGTGCCAGCAGTGACTCACTAGCGGGAGGCCAAGAGACCCAGTACTTC
D gene: .; clone size: .; V gene: TRBV7-8; J gene: TRBJ2-6; CDR3 protein: CASITREANVLTF; CDR3 DNA: TGTGCCAGCATCACCCGGGAGGCCAACGTCCTGACTTTC
D gene: .; clone size: .; V gene: TRBV7-2; J gene: TRBJ2-2; CDR3 protein: CASSFGRSNTGELFF; CDR3 DNA: TGTGCCAGCAGCTTTGGGCGTTCGAACACCGGGGAGCTGTTTTTT
D gene: TRBD1; clone size: once; V gene: TRBV5-4; J gene: TRBJ1-2; CDR3 protein: CASSWTGSGYGYTF; CDR3 DNA: TGTGCCAGCAGCTGGACAGGGTCTGGCTATGGCTACACCTTC
D gene: .; clone size: .; V gene: TRBV7-2; J gene: TRBJ1-1; CDR3 protein: CASSLETMGLGTEAFF; CDR3 DNA: TGTGCCAGCAGCTTAGAGACCATGGGACTGGGGACTGAAGCTTTCTTT
D gene: TRBD1; clone size: .; V gene: TRBV19; J gene: TRBJ1-2; CDR3 protein: CASSGTGGSNYGYTF; CDR3 DNA: TGTGCCAGTAGTGGGACAGGGGGAAGCAACTATGGCTACACCTTC
D gene: TRBD2; clone size: .; V gene: TRBV6-5; J gene: TRBJ2-7; CDR3 protein: CASSYRLAGTEQYF; CDR3 DNA: TGTGCCAGCAGTTACCGACTAGCGGGAACCGAGCAGTACTTC
D gene: .; clone size: once; V gene: TRBV2; J gene: TRBJ1-4; CDR3 protein: CASQFLRSEKLFF; CDR3 DNA: TGTGCCAGCCAATTCCTTCGGAGTGAAAAACTGTTTTTT
D gene: .; clone size: .; V gene: TRBV9; J gene: TRBJ1-2; CDR3 protein: CASSVEGMTGAAYGYTF; CDR3 DNA: TGTGCCAGCAGCGTAGAAGGTATGACAGGAGCGGCCTATGGCTACACCTTC
D gene: .; clone size: few; V gene: TRBV4-1; J gene: TRBJ2-1; CDR3 protein: CASSQVGATNEQFF; CDR3 DNA: TGCGCCAGCAGCCAAGTGGGAGCCACGAATGAGCAGTTCTTC
D gene: TRBD2; clone size: once; V gene: TRBV15; J gene: TRBJ2-1; CDR3 protein: CATSSGTSGYNEQFF; CDR3 DNA: TGTGCCACCAGCAGTGGGACTAGCGGATACAATGAGCAGTTCTTC
D gene: .; clone size: .; V gene: TRBV6-1; J gene: TRBJ1-2; CDR3 protein: CASSESGDYYGYTF; CDR3 DNA: TGTGCCAGCAGTGAGTCGGGGGACTACTATGGCTACACCTTC
D gene: TRBD1; clone size: .; V gene: TRBV11-3; J gene: TRBJ2-5; CDR3 protein: CASSGRDSQETQYF; CDR3 DNA: TGTGCCAGCAGCGGCCGGGACAGCCAAGAGACCCAGTACTTC
D gene: TRBD1; clone size: .; V gene: TRBV5-1; J gene: TRBJ2-7; CDR3 protein: CASSFDQDRVISYEQYF; CDR3 DNA: TGCGCCAGCAGCTTCGACCAGGACAGGGTTATCTCCTACGAGCAGTACTTC
D gene: TRBD1; clone size: .; V gene: TRBV7-9; J gene: TRBJ1-4; CDR3 protein: CASTRRGLGNEKLFF; CDR3 DNA: TGTGCCAGCACCAGAAGGGGGCTCGGTAATGAAAAACTGTTTTTT
D gene: .; clone size: .; V gene: TRBV27; J gene: TRBJ2-7; CDR3 protein: CASSQSPEGSPYEQYF; CDR3 DNA: TGTGCCAGCAGCCAATCCCCGGAGGGGTCTCCCTACGAGCAGTACTTC
D gene: TRBD2; clone size: .; V gene: TRBV19; J gene: TRBJ2-7; CDR3 protein: CASSTTGTSGRRFREQYF; CDR3 DNA: TGTGCCAGTAGTACGACCGGGACTAGCGGGAGAAGGTTTCGGGAGCAGTACTTC
D gene: TRBD2; clone size: .; V gene: TRBV19; J gene: TRBJ2-2; CDR3 protein: CASTPRTSGQVTQNTGELFF; CDR3 DNA: TGTGCCAGTACCCCACGGACTAGCGGACAAGTCACGCAAAACACCGGGGAGCTGTTTTTT
D gene: TRBD2; clone size: .; V gene: TRBV2; J gene: TRBJ2-1; CDR3 protein: CARGTSGMSYNEQFF; CDR3 DNA: TGTGCCAGAGGGACTAGCGGGATGTCCTACAATGAGCAGTTCTTC
D gene: TRBD2; clone size: .; V gene: TRBV11-2; J gene: TRBJ2-3; CDR3 protein: CASSEYRDYRTDAQYF; CDR3 DNA: TGTGCCAGCAGCGAGTACCGGGACTACCGCACAGATGCGCAGTATTTT
D gene: .; clone size: few; V gene: TRBV2; J gene: TRBJ2-2; CDR3 protein: CASSPQVQNTGELFF; CDR3 DNA: TGTGCCAGCAGTCCCCAGGTGCAGAACACCGGGGAGCTGTTTTTT
D gene: .; clone size: .; V gene: TRBV27; J gene: TRBJ2-3; CDR3 protein: CASTPLSVPSTDTQYF; CDR3 DNA: TGTGCCAGCACCCCTTTGTCAGTGCCTAGCACAGATACGCAGTATTTT
D gene: .; clone size: .; V gene: TRBV27; J gene: TRBJ1-4; CDR3 protein: CASSLAGREEKLFF; CDR3 DNA: TGTGCCAGCAGTTTAGCCGGGCGGGAGGAAAAACTGTTTTTT
D gene: TRBD1; clone size: .; V gene: TRBV30; J gene: TRBJ1-4; CDR3 protein: CAWSWDSNEKLFF; CDR3 DNA: TGTGCCTGGAGTTGGGACAGTAATGAAAAACTGTTTTTT
D gene: .; clone size: few; V gene: TRBV6-5; J gene: TRBJ1-1; CDR3 protein: CASSKGGNTEAFF; CDR3 DNA: TGTGCCAGCAGTAAAGGGGGGAACACTGAAGCTTTCTTT
D gene: .; clone size: .; V gene: TRBV30; J gene: TRBJ1-2; CDR3 protein: CAWSVDSNYGYTF; CDR3 DNA: TGTGCCTGGAGTGTTGACAGTAACTATGGCTACACCTTC